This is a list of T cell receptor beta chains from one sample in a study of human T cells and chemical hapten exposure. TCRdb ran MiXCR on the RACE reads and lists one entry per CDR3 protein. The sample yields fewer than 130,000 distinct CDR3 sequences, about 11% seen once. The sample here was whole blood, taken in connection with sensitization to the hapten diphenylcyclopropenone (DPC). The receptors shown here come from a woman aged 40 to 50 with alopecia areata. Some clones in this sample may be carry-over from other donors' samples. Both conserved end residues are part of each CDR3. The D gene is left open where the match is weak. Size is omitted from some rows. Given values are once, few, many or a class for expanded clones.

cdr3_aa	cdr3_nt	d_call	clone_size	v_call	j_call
CASSPDLRAGEQFF	TGTGCCAGCAGTCCTGACTTGCGGGCCGGTGAGCAGTTCTTC	NA	NA	TRBV6-4	TRBJ2-1
CASSPIVAGANVLTF	TGTGCCAGCAGCCCCATCGTGGCTGGGGCCAACGTCCTGACTTTC	NA	many	TRBV3-1	TRBJ2-6
CASSLGTGGGGSPLHF	TGTGCCAGCAGCCTAGGGACAGGGGGCGGTGGGTCACCCCTCCACTTT	TRBD1	NA	TRBV5-6	TRBJ1-6
CATSRVVPTDTQYF	TGTGCCACCTCACGGGTAGTCCCCACAGATACGCAGTATTTT	NA	NA	TRBV2	TRBJ2-3
CASSLGQGPKETF	TGTGCCAGCAGCCTGGGACAGGGGCCCAAAGAAACCTTC	TRBD1	many	TRBV12-3/TRBV12-4	TRBJ1-2
CASHASGDTDTQYF	TGTGCCAGCCACGCTAGCGGAGACACAGATACGCAGTATTTT	TRBD2	many	TRBV12-3/TRBV12-4	TRBJ2-3
CASSMGLAATGELFF	TGTGCCAGCAGCATGGGACTAGCGGCCACCGGGGAGCTGTTTTTT	TRBD2	few	TRBV11-2	TRBJ2-2
CASSLGLVGADTQYF	TGTGCCAGCAGCTTAGGCCTCGTGGGGGCCGATACGCAGTATTTT	NA	NA	TRBV7-8	TRBJ2-3
CASSQNTRGLAGLNYEQYF	TGTGCCAGCAGTCAAAACACCCGCGGGCTAGCGGGACTAAACTACGAGCAGTACTTC	TRBD2	NA	TRBV11-2	TRBJ2-7
CASSLGGVSGSSYEQYF	TGTGCCAGCAGCTTAGGAGGTGTTAGCGGAAGCTCCTACGAGCAGTACTTC	NA	many	TRBV7-9	TRBJ2-7
CASSLEAAFGEKLFF	TGTGCCAGCAGCTTAGAAGCGGCGTTCGGCGAAAAACTGTTTTTT	NA	few	TRBV7-8	TRBJ1-4
CASSLKSTDPKRGYTF	TGTGCCAGCAGTTTAAAGTCGACGGACCCCAAGCGTGGCTACACCTTC	NA	NA	TRBV27	TRBJ1-2
CASSRRTGQEDYTF	TGTGCCAGCAGCCGCAGGACAGGCCAGGAGGACTACACCTTC	TRBD1	many	TRBV7-2	TRBJ1-2
CASSLSTGGADTQYF	TGTGCCAGCAGCCTAAGCACTGGAGGGGCAGATACGCAGTATTTT	NA	NA	TRBV3-1	TRBJ2-3
CASDTAAGAGNEQFF	TGTGCCAGCGACACCGCGGCGGGCGCTGGCAATGAGCAGTTCTTC	NA	NA	TRBV6-1	TRBJ2-1
CASSGLDRVSYGYTF	TGTGCCAGTAGTGGACTTGACAGGGTGTCCTATGGCTACACCTTC	TRBD1	many	TRBV19	TRBJ1-2
CASSRYRGLNTEAFF	TGTGCCAGCAGTCGGTACAGGGGACTCAACACTGAAGCTTTCTTT	TRBD1	few	TRBV6-2/TRBV6-3	TRBJ1-1
CSATTQSGTEAFF	TGCAGTGCTACGACTCAAAGTGGCACTGAAGCTTTCTTT	NA	many	TRBV20-1	TRBJ1-1